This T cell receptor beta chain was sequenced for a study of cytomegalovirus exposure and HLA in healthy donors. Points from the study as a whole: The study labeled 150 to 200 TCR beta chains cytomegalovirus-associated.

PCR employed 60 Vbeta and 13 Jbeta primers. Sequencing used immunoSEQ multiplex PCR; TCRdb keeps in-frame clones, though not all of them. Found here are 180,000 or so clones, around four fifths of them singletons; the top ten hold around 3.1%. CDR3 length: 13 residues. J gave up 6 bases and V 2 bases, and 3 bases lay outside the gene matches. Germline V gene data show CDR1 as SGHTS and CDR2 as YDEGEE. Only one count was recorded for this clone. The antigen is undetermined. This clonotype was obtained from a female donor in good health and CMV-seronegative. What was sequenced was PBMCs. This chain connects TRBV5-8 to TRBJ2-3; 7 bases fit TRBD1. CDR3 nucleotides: TGTGCCAGCAGCTTTAGGGGGCACGATACGCAGTATTTT. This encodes CASSFRGHDTQYF.